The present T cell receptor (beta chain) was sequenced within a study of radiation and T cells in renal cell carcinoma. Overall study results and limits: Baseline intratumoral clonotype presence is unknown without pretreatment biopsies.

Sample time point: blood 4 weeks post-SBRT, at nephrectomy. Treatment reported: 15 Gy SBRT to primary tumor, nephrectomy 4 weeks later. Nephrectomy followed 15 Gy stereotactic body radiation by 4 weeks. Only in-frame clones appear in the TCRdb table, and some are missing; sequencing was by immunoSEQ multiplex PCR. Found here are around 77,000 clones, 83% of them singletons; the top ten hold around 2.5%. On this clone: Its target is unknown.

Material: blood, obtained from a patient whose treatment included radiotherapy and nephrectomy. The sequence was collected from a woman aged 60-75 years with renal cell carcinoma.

CDR3 bases: TGTGCCAGCAGTTACCGTAACAGGGCGACAGATACGCAGTATTTT. As protein: CASSYRNRATDTQYF. The V and J genes are TRBV6-5 and TRBJ2-3; possible D gene TRBD1, 6 bases. The V end lost 2 bases, the J end lost 3 bases, and 12 bases lay between the germline ends. The CDR3 totals 15 residues. Germline V gene lookup returns CDR1 MNHEY and CDR2 SVGAGI.